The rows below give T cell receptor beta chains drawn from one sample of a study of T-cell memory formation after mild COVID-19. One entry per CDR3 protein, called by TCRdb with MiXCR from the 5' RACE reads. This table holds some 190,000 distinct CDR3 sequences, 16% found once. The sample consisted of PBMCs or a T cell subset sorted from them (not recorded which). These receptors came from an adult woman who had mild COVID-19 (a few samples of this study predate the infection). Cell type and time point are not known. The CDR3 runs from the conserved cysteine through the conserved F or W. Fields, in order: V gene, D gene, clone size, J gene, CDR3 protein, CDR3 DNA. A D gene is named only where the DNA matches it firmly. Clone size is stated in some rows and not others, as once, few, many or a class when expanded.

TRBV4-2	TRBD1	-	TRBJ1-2	CASSQTRTGRNYGYTF	TGTGCCAGCAGCCAAACCCGGACAGGCAGAAACTATGGCTACACCTTC
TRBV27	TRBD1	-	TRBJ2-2	CASSLSAGGSGELFF	TGTGCCAGCAGTTTGAGTGCAGGGGGCTCCGGGGAGCTGTTTTTT
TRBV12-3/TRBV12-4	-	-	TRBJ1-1	CASSFPGWEDTEAFF	TGTGCCAGCAGTTTCCCGGGGTGGGAAGACACTGAAGCTTTCTTT
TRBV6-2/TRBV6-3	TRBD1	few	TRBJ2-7	CASRPGTGGAEQYF	TGTGCCAGCAGGCCCGGGACAGGCGGAGCTGAGCAGTACTTC
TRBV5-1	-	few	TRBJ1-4	CASAQGGVDEKLFF	TGCGCCAGCGCCCAAGGGGGGGTGGATGAAAAACTGTTTTTT
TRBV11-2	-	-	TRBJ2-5	CASRRTGETQYF	TGTGCCAGCAGACGTACCGGAGAGACCCAGTACTTC
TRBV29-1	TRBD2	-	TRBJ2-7	CSVERTGGLEQYF	TGCAGCGTTGAACGGACGGGAGGCCTCGAGCAGTACTTC
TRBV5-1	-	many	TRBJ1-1	CASSLGVNTEAFF	TGCGCCAGCAGCTTGGGGGTGAACACTGAAGCTTTCTTT
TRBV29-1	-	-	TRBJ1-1	CSVGGTAEAFF	TGCAGCGTTGGGGGAACCGCTGAAGCTTTCTTT
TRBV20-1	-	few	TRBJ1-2	CSATGFVGYTF	TGCAGTGCCACAGGGTTTGTGGGCTACACCTTC
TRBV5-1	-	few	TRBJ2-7	CASSFPGPPYEQYF	TGCGCCAGCAGCTTTCCGGGTCCCCCCTACGAGCAGTACTTC
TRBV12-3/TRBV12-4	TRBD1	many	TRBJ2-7	CASSQWDRGSEQYF	TGTGCCAGCAGTCAATGGGACAGGGGAAGCGAGCAGTACTTC